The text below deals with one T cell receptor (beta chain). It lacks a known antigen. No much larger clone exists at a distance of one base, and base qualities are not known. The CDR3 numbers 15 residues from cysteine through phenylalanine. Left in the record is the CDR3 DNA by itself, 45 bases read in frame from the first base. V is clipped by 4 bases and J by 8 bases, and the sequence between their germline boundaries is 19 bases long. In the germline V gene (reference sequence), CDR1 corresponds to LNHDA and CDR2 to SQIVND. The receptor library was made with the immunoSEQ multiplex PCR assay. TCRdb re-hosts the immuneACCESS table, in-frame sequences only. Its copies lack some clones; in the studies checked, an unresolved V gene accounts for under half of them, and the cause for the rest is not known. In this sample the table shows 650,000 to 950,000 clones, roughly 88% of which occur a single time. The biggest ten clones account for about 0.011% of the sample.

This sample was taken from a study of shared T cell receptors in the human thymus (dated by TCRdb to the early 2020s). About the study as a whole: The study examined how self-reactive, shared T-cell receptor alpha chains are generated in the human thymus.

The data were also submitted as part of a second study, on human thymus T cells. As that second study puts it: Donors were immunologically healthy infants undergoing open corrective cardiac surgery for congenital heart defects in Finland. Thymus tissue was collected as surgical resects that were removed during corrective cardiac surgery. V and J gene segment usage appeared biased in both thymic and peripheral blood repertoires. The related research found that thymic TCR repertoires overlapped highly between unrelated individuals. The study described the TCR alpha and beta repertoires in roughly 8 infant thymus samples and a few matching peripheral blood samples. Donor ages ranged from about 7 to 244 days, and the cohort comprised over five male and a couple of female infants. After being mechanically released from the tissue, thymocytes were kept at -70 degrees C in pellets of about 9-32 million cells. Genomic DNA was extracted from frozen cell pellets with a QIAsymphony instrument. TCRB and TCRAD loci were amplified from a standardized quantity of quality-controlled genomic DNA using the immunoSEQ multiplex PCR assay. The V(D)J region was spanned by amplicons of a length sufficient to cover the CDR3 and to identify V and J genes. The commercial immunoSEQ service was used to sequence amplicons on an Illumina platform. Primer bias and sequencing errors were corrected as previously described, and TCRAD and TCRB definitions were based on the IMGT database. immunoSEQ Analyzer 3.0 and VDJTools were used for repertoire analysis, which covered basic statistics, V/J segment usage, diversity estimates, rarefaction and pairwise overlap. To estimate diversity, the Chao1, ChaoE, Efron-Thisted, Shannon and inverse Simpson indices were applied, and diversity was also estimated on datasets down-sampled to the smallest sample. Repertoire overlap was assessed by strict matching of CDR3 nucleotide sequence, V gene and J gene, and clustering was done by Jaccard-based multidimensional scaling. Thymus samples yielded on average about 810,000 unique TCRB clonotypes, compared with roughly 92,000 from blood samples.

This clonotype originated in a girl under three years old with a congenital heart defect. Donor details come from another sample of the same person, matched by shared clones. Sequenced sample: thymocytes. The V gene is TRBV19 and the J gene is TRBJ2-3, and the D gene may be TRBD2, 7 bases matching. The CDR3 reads CASSKGEGSSGTQYF. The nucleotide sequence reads TGTGCCAGTAGTAAGGGGGAGGGGTCTTCAGGTACGCAGTATTTT.